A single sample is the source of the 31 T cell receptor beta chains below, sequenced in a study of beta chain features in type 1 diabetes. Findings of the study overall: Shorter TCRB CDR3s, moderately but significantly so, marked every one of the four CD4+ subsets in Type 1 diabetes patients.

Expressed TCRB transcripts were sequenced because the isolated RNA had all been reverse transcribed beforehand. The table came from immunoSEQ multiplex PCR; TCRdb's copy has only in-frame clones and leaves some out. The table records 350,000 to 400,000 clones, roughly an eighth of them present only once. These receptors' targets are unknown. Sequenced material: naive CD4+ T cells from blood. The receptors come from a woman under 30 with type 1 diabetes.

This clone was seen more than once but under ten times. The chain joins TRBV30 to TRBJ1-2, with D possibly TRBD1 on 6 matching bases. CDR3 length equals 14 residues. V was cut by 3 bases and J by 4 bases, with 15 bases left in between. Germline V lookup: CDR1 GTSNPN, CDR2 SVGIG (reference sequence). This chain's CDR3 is CAWRQGLDSYGYTF. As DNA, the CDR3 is TGTGCCTGGAGACAGGGTCTTGATAGCTATGGCTACACCTTC. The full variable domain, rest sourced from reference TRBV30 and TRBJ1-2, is SQTIHQWPATLVQPVGSPLSLECTVEGTSNPNLYWYRQAAGRGLQLLFYSVGIGQISSEVPQNLSASRPQDRQFILSSKKLLLSDSGFYLCAWRQGLDSYGYTFGSGTRLTVV.

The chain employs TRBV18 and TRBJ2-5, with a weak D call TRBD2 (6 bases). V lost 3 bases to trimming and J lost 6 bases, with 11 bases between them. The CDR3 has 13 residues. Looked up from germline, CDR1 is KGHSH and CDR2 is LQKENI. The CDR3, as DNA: TGTGCCAGCTCACCCGGCCGGGAGCAGACCCAGTACTTC. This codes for CASSPGREQTQYF. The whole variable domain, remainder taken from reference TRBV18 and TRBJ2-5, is NAGVMQNPRHLVRRRGQEARLRCSPMKGHSHVYWYRQLPEEGLKFMVYLQKENIIDESGMPKERFSAEFPKEGPSILRIQQVVRGDSAAYFCASSPGREQTQYFGPGTRLLVL.

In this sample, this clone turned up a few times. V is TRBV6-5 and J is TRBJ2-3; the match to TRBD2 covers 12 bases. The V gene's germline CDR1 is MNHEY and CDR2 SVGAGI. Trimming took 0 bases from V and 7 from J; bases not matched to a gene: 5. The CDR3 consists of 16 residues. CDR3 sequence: CASSYSELAGGNTQYF. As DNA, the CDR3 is TGTGCCAGCAGTTACTCGGAGCTAGCGGGAGGGAATACGCAGTATTTT.

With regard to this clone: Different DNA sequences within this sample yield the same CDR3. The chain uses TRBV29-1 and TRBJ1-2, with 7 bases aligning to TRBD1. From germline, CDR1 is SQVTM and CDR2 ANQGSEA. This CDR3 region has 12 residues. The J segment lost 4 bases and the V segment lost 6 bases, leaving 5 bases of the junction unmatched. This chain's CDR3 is CSVGGQRYGYTF. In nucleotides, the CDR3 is TGCAGCGTGGGGGGACAGCGCTATGGCTACACCTTC.

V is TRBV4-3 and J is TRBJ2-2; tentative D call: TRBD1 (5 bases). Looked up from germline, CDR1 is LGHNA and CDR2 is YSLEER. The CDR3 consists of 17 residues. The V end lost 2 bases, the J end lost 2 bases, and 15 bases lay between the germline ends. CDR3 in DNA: TGCGCCAGCAGCCAACGCGGACAATTGTTTAACACCGGGGAGCTGTTTTTT. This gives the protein CASSQRGQLFNTGELFF.

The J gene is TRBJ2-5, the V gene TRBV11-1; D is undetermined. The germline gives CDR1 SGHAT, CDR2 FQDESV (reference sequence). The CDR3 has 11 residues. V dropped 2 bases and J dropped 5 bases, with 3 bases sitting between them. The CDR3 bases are TGTGCCAGCAGCTTATCGGAGACCCAGTACTTC. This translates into CASSLSETQYF.

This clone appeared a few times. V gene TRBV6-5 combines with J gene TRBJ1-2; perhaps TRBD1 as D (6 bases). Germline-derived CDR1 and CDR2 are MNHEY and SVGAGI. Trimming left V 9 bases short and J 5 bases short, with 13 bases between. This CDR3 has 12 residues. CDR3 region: CASRPRGYGYTF. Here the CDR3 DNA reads TGTGCCAGTAGACCTAGGGGGTATGGCTACACCTTC.

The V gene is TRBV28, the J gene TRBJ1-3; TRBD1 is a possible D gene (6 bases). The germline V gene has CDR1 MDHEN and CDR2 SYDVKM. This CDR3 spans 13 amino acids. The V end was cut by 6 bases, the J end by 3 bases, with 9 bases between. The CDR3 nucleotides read TGTGCCAGCAGCCAGGGGTTTGGAAACACCATATATTTT. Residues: CASSQGFGNTIYF.

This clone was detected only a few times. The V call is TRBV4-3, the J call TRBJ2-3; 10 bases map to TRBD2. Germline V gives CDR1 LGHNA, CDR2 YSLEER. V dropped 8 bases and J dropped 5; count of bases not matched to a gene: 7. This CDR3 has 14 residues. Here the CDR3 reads CASSLAGGRDTQYF. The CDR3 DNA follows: TGCGCCAGCTCCTTAGCGGGAGGTAGAGATACGCAGTATTTT.

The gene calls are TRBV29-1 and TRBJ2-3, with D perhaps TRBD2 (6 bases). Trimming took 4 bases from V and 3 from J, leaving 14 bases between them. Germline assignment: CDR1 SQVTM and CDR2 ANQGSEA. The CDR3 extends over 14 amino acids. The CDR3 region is CSVVSGRGTDTQYF. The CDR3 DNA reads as TGCAGCGTTGTTAGCGGTAGAGGTACAGATACGCAGTATTTT.

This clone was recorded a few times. CDR3 protein: CSVGRGGAEQFF. In nucleotides, the CDR3 is TGCAGCGTTGGAAGGGGGGGGGCTGAGCAGTTCTTC. The chain is built from TRBV29-1 and TRBJ2-1, with D maybe TRBD2 (7 bases). CDR1 and CDR2 (germline): SQVTM, ANQGSEA. V lost 4 bases, J lost 9 bases, and 13 bases lay in between. The CDR3 loop spans 12 amino acids.

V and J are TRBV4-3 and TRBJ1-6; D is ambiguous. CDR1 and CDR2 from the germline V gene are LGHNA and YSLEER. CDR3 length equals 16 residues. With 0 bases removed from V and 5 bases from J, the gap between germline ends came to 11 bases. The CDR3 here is CASSQDRPGDNSPLHF. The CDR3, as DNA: TGCGCCAGCAGCCAAGATCGTCCGGGAGATAATTCACCCCTCCACTTT.

The CDR3 is CASRRGRGTYNEQFF. The CDR3 coding sequence is TGTGCCAGCAGAAGGGGTCGAGGCACCTACAATGAGCAGTTCTTC. The chain employs TRBV5-6 and TRBJ2-1; possibly TRBD1 for D (5 bases). V was clipped by 5 bases and J by 2 bases, with 14 bases between them. The CDR3 contains 15 residues. From germline, CDR1 is SGHDT and CDR2 YYEEEE.

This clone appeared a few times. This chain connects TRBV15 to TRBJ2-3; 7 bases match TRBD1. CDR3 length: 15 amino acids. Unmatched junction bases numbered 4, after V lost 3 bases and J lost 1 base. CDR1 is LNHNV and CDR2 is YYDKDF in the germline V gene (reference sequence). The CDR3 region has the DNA TGTGCCACCAGCAGTGGACAGGAGGGCACAGATACGCAGTATTTT. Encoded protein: CATSSGQEGTDTQYF.

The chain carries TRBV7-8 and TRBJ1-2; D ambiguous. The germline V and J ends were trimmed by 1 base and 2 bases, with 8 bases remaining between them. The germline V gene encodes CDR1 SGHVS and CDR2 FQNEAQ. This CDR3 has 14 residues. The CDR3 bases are TGTGCCAGCAGCTTAGGGTCGAGGAACTATGGCTACACCTTC. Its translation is CASSLGSRNYGYTF.

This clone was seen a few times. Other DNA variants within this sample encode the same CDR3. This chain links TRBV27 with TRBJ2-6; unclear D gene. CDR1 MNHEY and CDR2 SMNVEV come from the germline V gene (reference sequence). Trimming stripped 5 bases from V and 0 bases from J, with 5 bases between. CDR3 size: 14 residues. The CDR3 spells CASSRYSGANVLTF. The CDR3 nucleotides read TGTGCCAGCAGTCGTTACTCTGGGGCCAACGTCCTGACTTTC.

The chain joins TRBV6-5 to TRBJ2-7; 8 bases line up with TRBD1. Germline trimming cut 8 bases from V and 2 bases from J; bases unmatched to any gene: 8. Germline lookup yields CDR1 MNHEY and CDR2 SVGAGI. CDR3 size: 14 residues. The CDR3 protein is CASSRGRDTYEQYF. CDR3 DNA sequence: TGTGCCAGCTCCAGGGGGCGGGACACCTACGAGCAGTACTTC.

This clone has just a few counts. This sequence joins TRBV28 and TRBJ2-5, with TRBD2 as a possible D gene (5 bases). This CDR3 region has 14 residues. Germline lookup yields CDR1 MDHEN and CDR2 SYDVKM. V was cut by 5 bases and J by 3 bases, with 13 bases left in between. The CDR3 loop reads CASSPRTGKETQYF. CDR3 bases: TGTGCCAGCAGTCCCCGAACCGGGAAAGAGACCCAGTACTTC.

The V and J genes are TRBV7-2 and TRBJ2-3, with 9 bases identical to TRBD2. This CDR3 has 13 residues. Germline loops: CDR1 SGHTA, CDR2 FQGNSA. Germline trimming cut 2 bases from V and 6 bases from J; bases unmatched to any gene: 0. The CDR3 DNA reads TGTGCCAGCAGCTTAACTAGCGGGGATACGCAGTATTTT. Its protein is CASSLTSGDTQYF.

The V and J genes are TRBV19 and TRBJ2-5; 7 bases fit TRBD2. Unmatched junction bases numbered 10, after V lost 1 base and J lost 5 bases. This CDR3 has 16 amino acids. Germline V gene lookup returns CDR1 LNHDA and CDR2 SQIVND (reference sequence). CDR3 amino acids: CASSIAPRTSGETQYF. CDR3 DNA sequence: TGTGCCAGTAGTATAGCCCCCCGGACTAGTGGGGAGACCCAGTACTTC.

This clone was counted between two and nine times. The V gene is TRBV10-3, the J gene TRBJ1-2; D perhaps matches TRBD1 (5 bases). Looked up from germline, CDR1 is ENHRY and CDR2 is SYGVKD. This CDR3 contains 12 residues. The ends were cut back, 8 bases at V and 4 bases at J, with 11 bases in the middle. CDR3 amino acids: CAIQGTRYGYTF. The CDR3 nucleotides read TGTGCCATCCAAGGGACTCGCTATGGCTACACCTTC.

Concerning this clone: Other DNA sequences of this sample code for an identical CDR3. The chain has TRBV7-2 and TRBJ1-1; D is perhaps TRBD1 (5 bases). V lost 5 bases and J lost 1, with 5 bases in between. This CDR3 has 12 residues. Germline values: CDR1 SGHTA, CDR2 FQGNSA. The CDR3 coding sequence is TGTGCCAGCAGCCAGGGGAACACTGAAGCTTTCTTT. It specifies CASSQGNTEAFF.

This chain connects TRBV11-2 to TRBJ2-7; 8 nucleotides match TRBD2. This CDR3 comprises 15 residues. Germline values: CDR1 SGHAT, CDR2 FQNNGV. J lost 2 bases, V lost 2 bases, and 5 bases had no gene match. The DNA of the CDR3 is TGTGCCAGCAGCTTAAGCGGGAGCCTAACCTACGAGCAGTACTTC. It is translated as CASSLSGSLTYEQYF.

CDR3 sequence (DNA): TGTGCCAGCACGCGGGACGGGCCTCTCGGGGCCAACGTCCTGACTTTC. Residues: CASTRDGPLGANVLTF. V and J are TRBV5-4 and TRBJ2-6, with D maybe TRBD2 (6 bases). V was shortened by 6 bases and J by 4 bases, with 17 bases between the two germline ends. This CDR3 is 16 amino acids long. Germline V lookup: CDR1 SGHNT, CDR2 YYREEE (reference sequence).

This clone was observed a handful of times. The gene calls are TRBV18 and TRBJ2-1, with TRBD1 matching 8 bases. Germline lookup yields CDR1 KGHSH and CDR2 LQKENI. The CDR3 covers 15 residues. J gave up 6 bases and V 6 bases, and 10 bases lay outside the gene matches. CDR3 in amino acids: CASSQGQGSGNEQFF. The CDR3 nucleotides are TGTGCCAGCTCCCAAGGACAGGGAAGTGGCAATGAGCAGTTCTTC. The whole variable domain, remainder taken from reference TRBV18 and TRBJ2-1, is NAGVMQNPRHLVRRRGQEARLRCSPMKGHSHVYWYRQLPEEGLKFMVYLQKENIIDESGMPKERFSAEFPKEGPSILRIQQVVRGDSAAYFCASSQGQGSGNEQFFGPGTRLTVL.

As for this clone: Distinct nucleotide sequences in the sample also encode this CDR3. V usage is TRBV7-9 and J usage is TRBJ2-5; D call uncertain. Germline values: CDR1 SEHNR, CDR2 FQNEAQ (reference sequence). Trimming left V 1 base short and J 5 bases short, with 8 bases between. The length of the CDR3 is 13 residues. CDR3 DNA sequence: TGTGCCAGCAGCTTAGGCTTGAGGGAGACCCAGTACTTC. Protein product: CASSLGLRETQYF.

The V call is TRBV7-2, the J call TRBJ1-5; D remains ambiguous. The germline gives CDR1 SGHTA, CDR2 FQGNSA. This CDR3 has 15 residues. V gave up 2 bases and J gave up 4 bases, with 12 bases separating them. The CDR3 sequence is CASSLIPYPNQPQHF. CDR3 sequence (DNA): TGTGCCAGCAGCTTAATCCCTTATCCGAATCAGCCCCAGCATTTT.

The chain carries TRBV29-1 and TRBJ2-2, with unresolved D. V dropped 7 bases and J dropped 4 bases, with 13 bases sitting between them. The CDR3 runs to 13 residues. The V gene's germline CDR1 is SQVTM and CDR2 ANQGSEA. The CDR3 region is CSGRQPGTGELFF. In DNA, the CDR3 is TGCAGCGGTCGCCAGCCGGGCACCGGGGAGCTGTTTTTT.

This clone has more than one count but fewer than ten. This chain's CDR3 is CASGRTGPPFSYEQYF. In DNA form, the CDR3 reads TGTGCCAGCGGGCGAACAGGGCCACCTTTTTCCTACGAGCAGTACTTC. The chain joins TRBV28 to TRBJ2-7, with D possibly matching TRBD1 (6 bases). V was cut by 8 bases and J by 1 base, with 21 bases left in between. The CDR3 is 16 amino acids. Germline lookup yields CDR1 MDHEN and CDR2 SYDVKM.

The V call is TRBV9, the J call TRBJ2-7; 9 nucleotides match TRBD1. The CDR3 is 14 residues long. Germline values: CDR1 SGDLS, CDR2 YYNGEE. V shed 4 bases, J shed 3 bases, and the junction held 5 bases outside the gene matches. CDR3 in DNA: TGTGCCAGCAGCTTGGGACAGGGAGGCTACGAGCAGTACTTC. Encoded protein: CASSLGQGGYEQYF.

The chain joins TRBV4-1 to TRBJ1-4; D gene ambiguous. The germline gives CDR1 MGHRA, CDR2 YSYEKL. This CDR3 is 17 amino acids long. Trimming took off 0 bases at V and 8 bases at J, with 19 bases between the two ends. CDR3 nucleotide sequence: TGCGCCAGCAGCCAAGAGGGCCGTCAGTTTATTGGGGAAAAACTGTTTTTT. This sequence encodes CASSQEGRQFIGEKLFF.